What follows are 32 T cell receptor beta chains derived from one specimen sequenced in a study of T-cell reconstitution after alpha-beta-depleted transplantation in children. Construction of the TCRbeta library involved unique molecular identifiers. TCRdb processed the PCR reads anew with MiXCR; each CDR3 protein has one entry. Of nearly 550,000 distinct CDR3 sequences in the sample, about 18% are singletons; the top ten hold 3.3%. This specimen was PBMCs from the stem cell graft donor, taken from the stem cell graft. The receptors originated from a human donor who donated a stem cell graft to a child with acute lymphoblastic leukemia.

A few counts support this clonotype. The V call is TRBV15, the J call TRBJ2-7; unclear D gene. The germline V gene encodes CDR1 LNHNV and CDR2 YYDKDF (reference sequence). There are 13 residues in the CDR3. Trimming cost V 0 bases and J 3 bases, with 6 bases left between them. The CDR3 protein is CATSRDVRYEQYF. The CDR3 nucleotides read TGTGCCACCAGCAGAGATGTCCGCTACGAGCAGTACTTC.

The rearrangement uses TRBV4-1 and TRBJ2-5; D may be TRBD2 (6 bases). Trimming took off 3 bases at V and 4 bases at J, with 12 bases between the two ends. The CDR3 runs 14 residues. Germline V gene data show CDR1 as MGHRA and CDR2 as YSYEKL. The CDR3 loop is CASSHPSEGETQYF. The CDR3 bases are TGCGCCAGCAGCCACCCTAGCGAGGGAGAGACCCAGTACTTC.

The gene calls are TRBV5-1 and TRBJ2-1; the D is unclear. CDR3 length: 15 residues. Per germline, CDR1 SGHRS and CDR2 YFSETQ. The V end lost 4 bases, the J end lost 6 bases, and 17 bases lay between the germline ends. This CDR3 reads CASSPDSGSPNEQFF. In nucleotides, the CDR3 is TGCGCCAGCAGCCCAGATTCAGGATCCCCCAATGAGCAGTTCTTC. Based on the CDR3 plus reference TRBV5-1 and TRBJ2-1, the full variable domain is KAGVTQTPRYLIKTRGQQVTLSCSPISGHRSVSWYQQTPGQGLQFLFEYFSETQRNKGNFPGRFSGRQFSNSRSEMNVSTLELGDSALYLCASSPDSGSPNEQFFGPGTRLTVL.

A few counts support this clonotype. This chain connects TRBV29-1 to TRBJ1-2; 8 nucleotides agree with TRBD1. This CDR3 is built from 13 residues. V shed 1 base and J 8 bases; nucleotides not matched to a gene: 6. Germline CDR1 SQVTM, CDR2 ANQGSEA. CDR3 DNA sequence: TGCAGCGTTGAAGGAGTGACAGGGGTGGGCTACACCTTC. Amino acids: CSVEGVTGVGYTF.

This clonotype showed up just a few times. This chain connects TRBV18 to TRBJ2-7; the D gene is possibly TRBD2 (6 bases). V shed 9 bases and J shed 4 bases, with 16 bases lying between them. The CDR3 contains 13 residues. Germline assignment: CDR1 KGHSH and CDR2 LQKENI. The CDR3 here is CASHHGGEYEQYF. CDR3 DNA: TGTGCCAGTCATCACGGAGGGGAATACGAGCAGTACTTC.

The gene calls are TRBV29-1 and TRBJ2-7; TRBD2 is a possible D gene (6 bases). In germline, CDR1 is SQVTM, CDR2 ANQGSEA. The CDR3 extends over 14 amino acids. Trimming pared 1 base from V and 5 bases from J, leaving 15 bases between. CDR3 residues: CSVEGGDLGDEQYF. The DNA of the CDR3 is TGCAGCGTTGAAGGCGGGGACCTCGGGGACGAGCAGTACTTC.

This clonotype appeared many times. The chain carries TRBV12-3 or TRBV12-4 and TRBJ1-5, with a weak D call TRBD1 (5 bases). Trimming cost V 3 bases and J 2 bases, with 8 bases left between them. This CDR3 has 14 amino acids. CDR3 bases: TGTGCCAGCAGTTTTTTGGGGGGCAATCAGCCCCAGCATTTT. This sequence encodes CASSFLGGNQPQHF.

The chain links TRBV7-9 to TRBJ2-2, with TRBD1 matching over 11 bases. Per germline, CDR1 SEHNR and CDR2 FQNEAQ (reference sequence). Losses at the gene ends were 3 bases for V and 4 bases for J; bases not matched to a gene: 7. The CDR3 has 17 amino acids. The CDR3 coding sequence is TGTGCCAGCAGCTTTTTCTCCGGGACAGGGGGCACCGGGGAGCTGTTTTTT. Its translation: CASSFFSGTGGTGELFF.

This clonotype was seen more than once but under ten times. The chain uses TRBV7-9 and TRBJ1-5; no firm D call. Germline V gene sequence: CDR1 SEHNR, CDR2 FQNEAQ (reference sequence). The CDR3 length is 15 residues. The V and J ends lost 1 base and 0 bases respectively, with 7 bases between them. CDR3 protein: CASSLGDYSNQPQHF. The DNA for the CDR3 is TGTGCCAGCAGCTTAGGAGATTATAGCAATCAGCCCCAGCATTTT.

The rearrangement joins TRBV29-1 to TRBJ1-3; no firm D call. Between the trimmed V and J ends, which lost 4 bases and 0 bases, there was a span of 4 bases. Germline values: CDR1 SQVTM, CDR2 ANQGSEA. This CDR3 region has 12 residues. The CDR3 DNA reads as TGCAGCGTTGGGCACTCTGGAAACACCATATATTTT. It is translated as CSVGHSGNTIYF.

The rearrangement joins TRBV19 to TRBJ2-1; 11 nucleotides match TRBD2. CDR1 is LNHDA and CDR2 is SQIVND in the germline V gene (reference sequence). CDR3 length: 15 residues. Unmatched junction bases numbered 7, after V lost 3 bases and J lost 9 bases. CDR3 nucleotides: TGTGCCAGTAGTATGTTAGCGGGAGGGCCCAGTGAGCAGTTCTTC. Its protein is CASSMLAGGPSEQFF.

The rearrangement joins TRBV5-1 to TRBJ1-2; D may be TRBD1 (5 bases). V lost 0 bases and J lost 6, with 15 bases in between. This CDR3 has 15 residues. The V gene's germline CDR1 is SGHRS and CDR2 YFSETQ. The CDR3 nucleotides read TGCGCCAGCAGCTTGGCCGTCGGGGGTTCGAATGGCTACACCTTC. Translation: CASSLAVGGSNGYTF. Full variable domain (missing parts from reference TRBV5-1 and TRBJ1-2): KAGVTQTPRYLIKTRGQQVTLSCSPISGHRSVSWYQQTPGQGLQFLFEYFSETQRNKGNFPGRFSGRQFSNSRSEMNVSTLELGDSALYLCASSLAVGGSNGYTFGSGTRLTVV.

This sequence joins TRBV12-3 or TRBV12-4 and TRBJ2-3; TRBD2 aligns across 12 bases. There are 17 residues in the CDR3. V was pared by 6 bases and J by 0 bases, with 7 bases of the junction left unmatched. The CDR3 DNA reads TGTGCCAGCAGAGGACTAGCGGGGACACTTAGCACAGATACGCAGTATTTT. The encoded protein is CASRGLAGTLSTDTQYF.

The rearrangement joins TRBV5-1 to TRBJ1-1; a weak D match, TRBD1 (6 bases). CDR3 size: 15 residues. CDR1 SGHRS and CDR2 YFSETQ come from the germline V gene. The germline V and J ends were trimmed by 0 bases and 10 bases, with 19 bases remaining between them. CDR3 bases: TGCGCCAGCAGCTTGGACAACAGGGCCGGACTTGGAGCTTTCTTT. Translating gives CASSLDNRAGLGAFF.

The gene calls are TRBV18 and TRBJ2-5; 7 nucleotides align to TRBD1. Trimming took 1 base from V and 4 from J; bases not matched to a gene: 6. The germline gives CDR1 KGHSH, CDR2 LQKENI. The CDR3 has 15 residues. CDR3 DNA sequence: TGTGCCAGCTCACCACAGACAGGGTCTGGAGAGACCCAGTACTTC. Translated, it gives CASSPQTGSGETQYF.

On this clonotype itself: At one boundary the junction diverges from the germline segment, which might be a read error. This chain uses TRBV11-2 with TRBJ2-1; the match to TRBD2 covers 12 bases. Germline lookup yields CDR1 SGHAT and CDR2 FQNNGV. This CDR3 spans 13 amino acids. The CDR3 coding sequence is TGTGCCAGCAGCTCGACTAGCGGGAGACGGTGGGTCTTC. Translated: CASSSTSGRRWVF.

This clonotype appeared a few times. Written as DNA, the CDR3 is TGTGCCAGCCGGCTCGACAGGGGCACTGAAGCTTTCTTT. Translated, it gives CASRLDRGTEAFF. This rearrangement joins TRBV6-1 to TRBJ1-1; TRBD1 aligns across 8 bases. This CDR3 is built from 13 residues. CDR1 MNHNS and CDR2 SASEGT come from the germline V gene. The V gene end was trimmed by 8 bases and the J gene end by 4 bases; junction bases not matched to a gene: 6.

The chain recombines TRBV12-3 or TRBV12-4 with TRBJ1-1; D call uncertain. V shed 2 bases and J shed 3 bases, with 7 bases lying between them. This CDR3 has 13 amino acids. The CDR3 spells CASSLLRYTEAFF. CDR3 DNA sequence: TGTGCCAGCAGTTTACTCCGGTACACTGAAGCTTTCTTT.

J is TRBJ2-7 and V is TRBV5-1; a weak D match, TRBD2 (7 bases). Per germline, CDR1 SGHRS and CDR2 YFSETQ. CDR3 length: 14 amino acids. Deletions cut 2 bases from V and 4 bases from J, with 13 bases between. The chain's CDR3 is CASSFEGGAYEQYF. For the CDR3, the DNA is TGCGCCAGCAGCTTCGAGGGGGGGGCGTACGAGCAGTACTTC.

V and J are TRBV29-1 and TRBJ2-7; 15 positions agree with TRBD2. Germline V lookup: CDR1 SQVTM, CDR2 ANQGSEA. V trimming: 5 bases; J trimming: 2 bases; junction bases outside the gene matches: 4. The CDR3 length is 15 residues. The CDR3 DNA reads TGCAGCGTTACCCGGACTAGCGGGAGGGCCTACGAGCAGTACTTC. Its translation: CSVTRTSGRAYEQYF.

V is TRBV5-1 and J is TRBJ1-1; 10 bases align to TRBD1. Germline-derived CDR1 and CDR2 are SGHRS and YFSETQ. This CDR3 has 16 amino acids. Unmatched junction bases numbered 10, after V lost 4 bases and J lost 4 bases. The CDR3 loop is CASSEKTGGAGTEAFF. In DNA form, the CDR3 reads TGCGCCAGCAGCGAAAAGACAGGGGGCGCGGGCACTGAAGCTTTCTTT.

The gene calls are TRBV5-1 and TRBJ2-5; D unclear. Trimming shortened V by 0 bases and J by 1 base, and 13 bases separated the two germline ends. CDR1 is SGHRS and CDR2 is YFSETQ in the germline V gene. The CDR3 runs 16 residues. The CDR3 sequence is CASSLEAVLTQETQYF. The CDR3 DNA reads as TGCGCCAGCAGCTTGGAGGCAGTACTAACCCAAGAGACCCAGTACTTC.

This clonotype has just a few counts. The chain uses TRBV5-1 and TRBJ2-7; a possible D gene is TRBD1 (6 bases). The CDR3 spans 15 residues. V gave up 3 bases and J gave up 2 bases, with 15 bases separating them. Per the germline V gene, CDR1 is SGHRS and CDR2 is YFSETQ. This CDR3 reads CASSSTGIPTYEQYF. In DNA, the CDR3 is TGCGCCAGCAGCTCTACAGGGATTCCCACCTACGAGCAGTACTTC.

The chain links TRBV4-1 to TRBJ2-1; 9 nucleotides match TRBD2. V lost 0 bases, J lost 5 bases, and 8 bases stayed unmatched. The CDR3 is 17 residues long. CDR1 MGHRA and CDR2 YSYEKL come from the germline V gene. The CDR3: CASSQEPSGAADNEQFF. Here the CDR3 DNA reads TGCGCCAGCAGCCAAGAGCCTAGCGGGGCGGCGGACAATGAGCAGTTCTTC.

This clonotype occurred a few times. The rearrangement joins TRBV20-1 to TRBJ2-2, with 9 bases identical to TRBD2. The junction had 16 bases not matched to a gene; V was cut back by 4 bases and J by 4 bases. CDR1 and CDR2 (germline): DFQATT, SNEGSKA (reference sequence). CDR3 length: 18 amino acids. CDR3 sequence: CSAIPYSRGRAGTGELFF. In nucleotides, the CDR3 is TGCAGTGCTATTCCCTATAGTCGCGGGAGGGCCGGCACCGGGGAGCTGTTTTTT.

The chain employs TRBV19 and TRBJ1-1; tentative D call: TRBD1 (6 bases). Trimming left V 6 bases short and J 4 bases short, with 18 bases between. There are 15 residues in the CDR3. Per the germline V gene, CDR1 is LNHDA and CDR2 is SQIVND (reference sequence). CDR3 bases: TGTGCCAGTAGGTCCCTGCTGGGGGGCGGCACTGAAGCTTTCTTT. Translated: CASRSLLGGGTEAFF. Using reference TRBV19 and TRBJ1-1 for the parts outside the CDR3, the full variable domain is DGGITQSPKYLFRKEGQNVTLSCEQNLNHDAMYWYRQDPGQGLRLIYYSQIVNDFQKGDIAEGYSVSREKKESFPLTVTSAQKNPTAFYLCASRSLLGGGTEAFFGQGTRLTVV.

CDR3 amino acids: CASSLVYGCTGANVLTF. The CDR3 bases are TGTGCCAGCAGCTTAGTCTACGGGTGCACTGGGGCCAACGTCCTGACTTTC. The rearrangement uses TRBV7-9 and TRBJ2-6; D is uncertain. The CDR3 has 17 amino acids. Per the germline V gene, CDR1 is SEHNR and CDR2 is FQNEAQ (reference sequence). V was pared by 1 base and J by 2 bases, with 12 bases between. Drawing the rest from reference TRBV7-9 and TRBJ2-6, the complete variable domain is DTGVSQNPRHKITKRGQNVTFRCDPISEHNRLYWYRQTLGQGPEFLTYFQNEAQLEKSRLLSDRFSAERPKGSFSTLEIQRTEQGDSAMYLCASSLVYGCTGANVLTFGAGSRLTVL.

This clonotype was seen a handful of times. The genes are TRBV6-1 and TRBJ2-3, with D unresolved. Trimming pared 4 bases from V and 2 bases from J, leaving 10 bases between. The germline gives CDR1 MNHNS, CDR2 SASEGT. The CDR3 is 14 amino acids. The CDR3 region is CASSVQLSTDTQYF. CDR3 coding DNA: TGTGCCAGCAGTGTACAGCTTTCCACAGATACGCAGTATTTT.

V and J are TRBV30 and TRBJ2-7, with D tentatively TRBD1 (5 bases). Germline lookup yields CDR1 GTSNPN and CDR2 SVGIG (reference sequence). With 1 base removed from V and 5 bases from J, the gap between germline ends came to 12 bases. The CDR3 consists of 13 residues. The CDR3 bases are TGTGCCTGGAGTGAACCAGGGTACCACGAGCAGTACTTC. This codes for CAWSEPGYHEQYF.

This clonotype has more than one count but fewer than ten. This chain joins TRBV11-2 and TRBJ2-1; 9 nucleotides line up with TRBD2. J gave up 3 bases and V 4 bases, and 4 bases lay outside the gene matches. Germline CDR1 is SGHAT and CDR2 is FQNNGV. The CDR3 consists of 15 residues. The CDR3 is CASSYSGGRYNEQFF. The CDR3 coding sequence is TGTGCCAGCAGCTATAGCGGGGGCCGCTACAATGAGCAGTTCTTC.

This clonotype appeared a single time. CDR3 sequence reads: CASSQSAEQFF. The DNA for the CDR3 is TGTGCCAGCAGCCAATCAGCTGAGCAGTTCTTC. This chain uses TRBV3-1 with TRBJ2-1, with D uncertain. Deletions cut 2 bases from V and 9 bases from J, with 5 bases between. Looked up from germline, CDR1 is LGHDT and CDR2 is YNNKEL (reference sequence). The CDR3 totals 11 residues.

The chain uses TRBV27 and TRBJ2-7; D is ambiguous. This CDR3 comprises 13 residues. CDR1 and CDR2 (germline): MNHEY, SMNVEV (reference sequence). V was pared by 8 bases and J by 5 bases, with 16 bases between. In DNA, the CDR3 is TGTGCCAGCGGCCTGGTAGGGTTCGACGAGCAGTACTTC. Its translation is CASGLVGFDEQYF.